This section outlines one TCR beta chain sequence together with its context. Likely a read error: the CDR3 ends without its conserved phenylalanine or tryptophan. The CDR3 has 15 residues. Germline V gene data show CDR1 as MDHEN and CDR2 as SYDVKM. V shed 4 bases and J shed 5 bases, with 16 bases lying between them. These data belong to a study of regulatory T cells in long-lasting Graves disease. Specified time point: newly diagnosed GD, antithyroid drugs for less than 3 months. Scientists built the TCR library using RNA that was extracted from PBMCs. Building of the TCR beta libraries involved iRepertoire HTBI primers and Arm-PCR of CDR3 regions. MiXCR, run by TCRdb on the multiplex PCR reads, gives a single entry per CDR3 protein. Among 500,000 or so distinct CDR3 sequences listed, 15% to 20% were seen once. The same sample was also studied in work on T cells in Graves' hyperthyroidism and ophthalmopathy. From that second work: These patients, aged 18 to 65, had recently diagnosed hyperthyroidism lasting under 2 months.

V is TRBV28 and J is TRBJ2-3; no clear D gene. The clonotype comes from a man in his forties with Graves disease. Sequences were derived from peripheral blood mononuclear cells (PBMCs), sampled at new diagnosis, from a patient treated with antithyroid drugs. Here the CDR3 reads CASSSPLDRGDTQYS. CDR3 DNA: TGTGCCAGCAGTTCCCCCCTCGACCGCGGAGATACGCAGTATTCT.